This T cell receptor (beta chain) originates from a study of CD8+CD57+ T cells in acquired aplastic anemia. Germline CDR1 and CDR2: MDHEN and SYDVKM. V dropped 4 bases and J dropped 4; count of bases not matched to a gene: 6. CDR3 size: 14 residues. The table lists this clonotype with many counts. Sequencing was done on patients that had shown CD8+CD57+ cell expansion by flow cytometry. Genomic DNA, the template, was used for profiling of the TCR beta VDJ and CDR3. Each CDR3 protein is one row after TCRdb ran MiXCR on the reads. The repertoire consists of about 160,000 distinct CDR3 sequences, with approximately 51% occurring once and the leading ten covering 3.2%.

The chain links TRBV28 to TRBJ2-5; TRBD1 matches 7 bases. This clonotype was sampled from a human donor with aplastic anemia. Material: sorted CD4+, CD8+, or CD8+CD57+ T cells (not recorded which) from PBMCs. The CDR3 DNA is TGTGCCAGCAGTTACTTCGGACAGGCAGAGACCCAGTACTTC. Its translation: CASSYFGQAETQYF. Full variable domain (missing parts from reference TRBV28 and TRBJ2-5): DVKVTQSSRYLVKRTGEKVFLECVQDMDHENMFWYRQDPGLGLRLIYFSYDVKMKEKGDIPEGYSVSREKKERFSLILESASTNQTSMYLCASSYFGQAETQYFGPGTRLLVL.